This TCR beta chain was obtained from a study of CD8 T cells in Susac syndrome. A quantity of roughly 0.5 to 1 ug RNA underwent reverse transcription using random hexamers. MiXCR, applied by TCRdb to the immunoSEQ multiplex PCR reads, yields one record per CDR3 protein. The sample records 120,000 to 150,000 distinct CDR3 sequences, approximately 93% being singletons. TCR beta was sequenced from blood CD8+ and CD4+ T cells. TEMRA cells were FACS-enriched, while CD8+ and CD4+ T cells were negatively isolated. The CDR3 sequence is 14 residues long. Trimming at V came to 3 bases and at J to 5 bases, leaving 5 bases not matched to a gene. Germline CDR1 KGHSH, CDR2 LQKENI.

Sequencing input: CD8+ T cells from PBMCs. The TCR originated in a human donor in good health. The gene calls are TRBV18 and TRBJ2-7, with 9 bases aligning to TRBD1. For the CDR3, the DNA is TGTGCCAGCTCACCCCGGGACAGGGACCACGAGCAGTACTTC. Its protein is CASSPRDRDHEQYF.